This T cell receptor (beta chain) was sequenced during a study of TIL therapy for anti-PD-1-resistant metastatic lung cancer. Background on the study: Median tumor PD-L1 proportion score was under 6.5%.

Germline lookup yields CDR1 LNHDA and CDR2 SQIVND (reference sequence). This CDR3 region has 16 residues. V lost 4 bases, J lost 8 bases, and 10 bases stayed unmatched. The time point is: pre-treatment sample, taken before nivolumab and TIL therapy. Enrollment ran from late 2017 to January 2020. Study observations and caveats: Infused TIL clonotypes partially replaced the baseline blood repertoire, then decayed over months.

On this clone: No antigen is known for it.

The libraries were made with immunoSEQ v3. Profiling relied on immunoSEQ multiplex PCR, and the TCRdb table lists in-frame clones only, not all of them. The sample lists about 21,000 clones, about two thirds seen once, with under 2.5% in the top ten. The sequencing used blood, collected at baseline. The receptor's source is a person aged 25-80 years with non-small cell lung cancer. J is TRBJ2-1 and V is TRBV19, with 11 bases fitting TRBD2. Here the CDR3 DNA reads TGTGCCAGTAGTACCCCCGGCACTAGCGGGGGCTATGAGCAGTTCTTC. This encodes CASSTPGTSGGYEQFF.